This passage covers 27 T cell receptor beta chains from one sample sequenced in a study of blood T cell repertoires in COVID-19. Profiled with immunoSEQ multiplex PCR; TCRdb holds only in-frame clones, not every one. The sample holds approximately 380,000 clones; more than 75% are singletons and the top ten take approximately 1.2%. The specimen sequenced was PBMCs or T cells enriched from blood (not recorded which). The receptors derive from a woman under 30 who had recovered from COVID-19.

The chain couples TRBV4-2 to TRBJ1-5, with 8 bases that match TRBD1. This CDR3 is 17 amino acids long. Trimming took 4 bases from V and 2 from J; bases not matched to a gene: 10. Germline-derived CDR1 and CDR2 are LGHNA and YNFKEQ. CDR3 amino acids: CASSPSTGAGGNQPQHF. Here the CDR3 DNA reads TGTGCCAGCAGCCCCTCGACAGGGGCAGGAGGCAATCAGCCCCAGCATTTT.

The chain employs TRBV18 and TRBJ1-2, with TRBD1 as a possible D gene (6 bases). Trimming took off 4 bases at V and 5 bases at J, with 11 bases between the two ends. Per the germline V gene, CDR1 is KGHSH and CDR2 is LQKENI. The CDR3 runs 13 residues. CDR3: CASSLDSQYGYTF. CDR3 DNA: TGTGCCAGCTCACTGGACAGCCAATATGGCTACACCTTC.

This rearrangement joins TRBV30 to TRBJ1-4; TRBD1 might be the D (5 bases). The CDR3 consists of 16 residues. CDR1 is GTSNPN and CDR2 is SVGIG in the germline V gene (reference sequence). Trimming removed 4 bases from V and 3 bases from J, with 18 bases in between. This CDR3 reads CAWTRGAVGSNEKLFF. In nucleotides, the CDR3 is TGTGCCTGGACTAGGGGCGCGGTTGGATCTAATGAAAAACTGTTTTTT.

This chain joins TRBV7-9 and TRBJ2-1, with a weak D call TRBD1 (5 bases). Germline assignment: CDR1 SEHNR and CDR2 FQNEAQ (reference sequence). The V end lost 2 bases, the J end lost 4 bases, and 9 bases lay between the germline ends. CDR3 size: 14 residues. CDR3 sequence reads: CASSLSGQYNEQFF. In nucleotides, the CDR3 is TGTGCCAGCAGCTTATCAGGGCAGTACAATGAGCAGTTCTTC.

The rearrangement links TRBV6-1 to TRBJ2-2, with 8 bases that match TRBD2. After removal of 0 bases from V and 1 base from J, the junction contained 7 bases not matched to a gene. From germline, CDR1 is MNHNS and CDR2 SASEGT. The CDR3 extends over 18 amino acids. CDR3 amino acids: CASSEARAGGRNTGELFF. DNA for the CDR3: TGTGCCAGCAGTGAAGCGCGCGCGGGGGGCCGGAACACCGGGGAGCTGTTTTTT.

The V and J genes are TRBV21-1 and TRBJ2-3; the table's D gene call, TRBD1, was not cross checked with the DNA. TRBV21-1 is annotated as a pseudogene. The CDR3 extends over 18 amino acids. The CDR3 DNA sequence: TGTGCCAGCAGCTCTCAAGTCCCGGGACAGGGGAGCACAGATACGCAGTATTTT. Amino acid sequence: CASSSQVPGQGSTDTQYF.

This chain joins TRBV19 and TRBJ1-4, with D uncertain. Germline V lookup: CDR1 LNHDA, CDR2 SQIVND (reference sequence). The CDR3 covers 15 residues. Trimming took off 1 base at V and 4 bases at J, with 10 bases between the two ends. The CDR3 DNA reads TGTGCCAGTAGTATAGGAAACCGCTATAATGAAAAACTGTTTTTT. It specifies CASSIGNRYNEKLFF.

V is TRBV6-5 and J is TRBJ1-4, with D possibly matching TRBD1 (5 bases). Germline V gene sequence: CDR1 MNHEY, CDR2 SVGAGI. V lost 4 bases and J lost 2, with 14 bases in between. The CDR3 covers 16 residues. Written as DNA, the CDR3 is TGTGCCAGCAGTTTTAGGACAAGGCGGACTAATGAAAAACTGTTTTTT. It yields the protein CASSFRTRRTNEKLFF.

The CDR3 DNA is TGTGCCAGCAGCCCGCAGGGAACTGGAAACACCATATATTTT. This translates into CASSPQGTGNTIYF. The rearrangement uses TRBV6-5 and TRBJ1-3; a possible D gene is TRBD1 (5 bases). This CDR3 contains 14 residues. Trimming took 6 bases from V and 2 from J, leaving 11 bases between them. CDR1 is MNHEY, CDR2 SVGAGI, per germline.

The genes are TRBV7-2 and TRBJ2-3, with unresolved D. The CDR3 has 15 residues. Trimming took 5 bases from V and 5 from J, leaving 17 bases between them. Germline CDR1 is SGHTA and CDR2 is FQGNSA. The CDR3 here is CASSPSGIIQDTQYF. The CDR3 nucleotides read TGTGCCAGCAGCCCCTCTGGCATTATTCAAGATACGCAGTATTTT.

The chain carries TRBV27 and TRBJ2-7, with D tentatively TRBD1 (6 bases). The CDR3 sequence is 17 residues long. The germline V gene has CDR1 MNHEY and CDR2 SMNVEV (reference sequence). V was trimmed by 0 bases and J by 1 base, leaving 16 bases between them. The CDR3 nucleotides are TGTGCCAGCAGTTTATCTTTACAGGGCTATGCTTCCTACGAGCAGTACTTC. Translating gives CASSLSLQGYASYEQYF.

The rearrangement joins TRBV6-5 to TRBJ1-3; D is ambiguous. V was trimmed by 2 bases and J by 6 bases, leaving 14 bases between them. From germline, CDR1 is MNHEY and CDR2 SVGAGI. The CDR3 sequence is 15 residues long. The CDR3 reads CASSYDYRSKNTIYF. The CDR3 DNA reads TGTGCCAGCAGTTACGATTACCGGAGTAAAAACACCATATATTTT.

The chain employs TRBV29-1 and TRBJ1-2; no firm D call. V gave up 5 bases and J gave up 5 bases, with 18 bases separating them. Germline V gene data show CDR1 as SQVTM and CDR2 as ANQGSEA. The CDR3 spans 14 residues. The CDR3 protein is CSVWQEPQDYGYTF. The CDR3 DNA reads as TGCAGCGTTTGGCAAGAACCTCAGGATTATGGCTACACCTTC.

This chain links TRBV7-7 with TRBJ1-2; D possibly corresponds to TRBD1 (6 bases). Germline assignment: CDR1 SSHAT and CDR2 FNYEAQ (reference sequence). The CDR3 consists of 15 residues. CDR3 loop: CASGQWGLFYYGYTF. The CDR3, as DNA: TGTGCTAGCGGGCAGTGGGGGCTATTTTACTATGGCTACACCTTC.

J is TRBJ2-5 and V is TRBV6-1; no definite D call. Per the germline V gene, CDR1 is MNHNS and CDR2 is SASEGT. With 0 bases removed from V and 3 bases from J, the gap between germline ends came to 17 bases. The CDR3 is made up of 17 amino acids. The CDR3 bases are TGTGCCAGCAGTGAAGCGCGAGGCCGACCGGTAAAAGAGACCCAGTACTTC. Amino acids: CASSEARGRPVKETQYF.

This clone was counted a single time. This rearrangement joins TRBV18 to TRBJ1-1; D gene unclear. The germline V and J ends were trimmed by 2 bases and 1 base, with 8 bases remaining between them. Germline V lookup: CDR1 KGHSH, CDR2 LQKENI. The CDR3 spans 14 residues. CDR3 sequence reads: CASSPKTGNTEAFF. Written as DNA, the CDR3 is TGTGCCAGCTCACCAAAGACGGGGAACACTGAAGCTTTCTTT.

The chain joins TRBV6-1 to TRBJ2-4; no reliable D call. Germline V gene data show CDR1 as MNHNS and CDR2 as SASEGT. There are 15 residues in the CDR3. V lost 3 bases and J lost 0, with 9 bases in between. The CDR3 sequence: CASSDLTLAKNIQYF. The CDR3 DNA follows: TGTGCCAGCAGTGATTTGACACTAGCCAAAAACATTCAGTACTTC.

A remark on this clone: In the same sample, other DNA sequences code for this CDR3. The chain uses TRBV9 and TRBJ1-2, with no clear D. The CDR3 covers 12 residues. V lost 2 bases to trimming and J lost 3 bases, with 5 bases between them. The V gene's germline CDR1 is SGDLS and CDR2 YYNGEE. The CDR3 DNA is TGTGCCAGCAGCGTCTCCGACTATGGCTACACCTTC. Its protein is CASSVSDYGYTF.

The rearrangement joins TRBV5-8 to TRBJ1-5, with TRBD1 matching 10 bases. V dropped 7 bases and J dropped 2; count of bases not matched to a gene: 15. Germline V gene sequence: CDR1 SGHTS, CDR2 YDEGEE. The CDR3 totals 18 residues. The CDR3 sequence: CASGGWTGGLRGNQPQHF. CDR3 nucleotide sequence: TGTGCCAGCGGCGGGTGGACAGGGGGATTGCGGGGCAATCAGCCCCAGCATTTT.

V and J are TRBV28 and TRBJ1-6; 10 bases line up with TRBD1. The germline CDR1 and CDR2 sequences are MDHEN and SYDVKM. This CDR3 has 16 residues. V was clipped by 5 bases and J by 9 bases; unmatched bases: 10. DNA of the CDR3: TGTGCCAGCAGTCCTGGGACAGGGGTAAGCAGTTCACCCCTCCACTTT. It encodes CASSPGTGVSSSPLHF.

The CDR3: CASSFNPGNSYEQYF. The CDR3 nucleotides read TGTGCCAGCAGCTTTAATCCGGGAAACTCCTACGAGCAGTACTTC. The chain joins TRBV5-5 to TRBJ2-7; weak D call: TRBD2 (5 bases). Trimming shortened V by 2 bases and J by 0 bases, and 12 bases separated the two germline ends. CDR1 is SGHKS and CDR2 is YYEKEE in the germline V gene (reference sequence). This CDR3 is built from 15 residues.

The rearrangement uses TRBV9 and TRBJ1-1, with TRBD1 identical over 10 bases. The V and J ends lost 0 bases and 4 bases, in that order; junction bases with no gene match: 9. CDR3 length: 17 residues. Germline CDR1 is SGDLS and CDR2 is YYNGEE. CDR3 sequence (DNA): TGTGCCAGCAGCGTAGCTACGACAGGGGGCAAGGGCACTGAAGCTTTCTTT. It translates to CASSVATTGGKGTEAFF. The whole variable domain, filled in from reference TRBV9 and TRBJ1-1, reads DSGVTQTPKHLITATGQRVTLRCSPRSGDLSVYWYQQSLDQGLQFLIQYYNGEERAKGNILERFSAQQFPDLHSELNLSSLELGDSALYFCASSVATTGGKGTEAFFGQGTRLTVV.

The V gene is TRBV5-1, the J gene TRBJ1-1; TRBD1 aligns across 9 bases. Germline V gene data show CDR1 as SGHRS and CDR2 as YFSETQ. V lost 1 base and J lost 2; bases outside the gene matches: 3. CDR3 length equals 15 residues. The CDR3 region is CASSLWTGANTEAFF. As DNA, the CDR3 is TGCGCCAGCAGCTTGTGGACAGGGGCAAACACTGAAGCTTTCTTT.

This rearrangement joins TRBV24-1 to TRBJ1-2; tentative D call: TRBD1 (6 bases). V was shortened by 4 bases and J by 2 bases, with 16 bases between the two germline ends. Germline V lookup: CDR1 KGHDR, CDR2 SFDVKD. The CDR3 is 16 amino acids. The CDR3 DNA sequence: TGTGCCACCAGTGACCCCCCGGCGGGGGCGAACTATGGCTACACCTTC. This translates into CATSDPPAGANYGYTF.

As DNA, the CDR3 is TGTGCCAGCAGCCAACGGGGGTTAGATACGCAGTATTTT. Its translation is CASSQRGLDTQYF. The J gene is TRBJ2-3, the V gene TRBV3-1 (or the pseudogene TRBV3-2), with a tentative D call TRBD2 (6 bases). Per the germline V gene, CDR1 is LGHDT and CDR2 is YNNKEL (reference sequence). The V gene lost 2 bases and the J gene lost 5 bases, with 8 bases spanning the gap. The CDR3 loop spans 13 amino acids.

V is TRBV28 and J is TRBJ2-7; 8 bases agree with TRBD2. V shed 2 bases and J 0 bases; nucleotides not matched to a gene: 9. The CDR3 covers 17 residues. CDR1 and CDR2 (germline): MDHEN, SYDVKM. The CDR3 loop is CASSLPGGGRSSYEQYF. Written as DNA, the CDR3 is TGTGCCAGCAGTTTACCCGGGGGGGGGAGGAGCTCCTACGAGCAGTACTTC.

A note on this clone: Within the sample, other DNA sequences also encode this same CDR3. In DNA form, the CDR3 reads TGTGCCAGCTCACCTCCAGCGGGGGCCGGAAACACCATATATTTT. Protein sequence: CASSPPAGAGNTIYF. The rearrangement joins TRBV18 to TRBJ1-3, with D possibly TRBD1 on 6 matching bases. The CDR3 runs 15 residues. Germline V gene sequence: CDR1 KGHSH, CDR2 LQKENI. The germline V and J ends were trimmed by 3 bases and 4 bases, with 13 bases remaining between them.